Below, 13 T cell receptor beta chains from the same sample are listed, as sequenced in a study of blood T cell repertoires in COVID-19. Here immunoSEQ multiplex PCR was the method, and the copy in TCRdb shows in-frame clones only, minus some. In the table there are roughly 570,000 clones, roughly nine tenths of which are singletons. The sequenced sample was peripheral blood. The receptor set was obtained from a woman aged 45-60 years with COVID-19, enrolled during active disease.

Only a few counts were recorded for this clone. The chain employs TRBV30 and TRBJ2-1; D is possibly TRBD2 (7 bases). The germline CDR1 and CDR2 sequences are GTSNPN and SVGIG (reference sequence). The CDR3 has 15 residues. Trimming left V 5 bases short and J 1 base short, with 15 bases between. The CDR3 spells CAWSKGGGSYNEQFF. The CDR3 coding sequence is TGTGCCTGGTCAAAAGGGGGGGGGTCCTACAATGAGCAGTTCTTC.

Concerning this clone itself: Other DNA sequences from this sample encode an identical CDR3 as well. The V call is TRBV7-2, the J call TRBJ2-3; a possible D gene is TRBD1 (6 bases). V gave up 5 bases and J gave up 3 bases, with 12 bases separating them. CDR1 is SGHTA and CDR2 is FQGNSA in the germline V gene. This CDR3 is 14 amino acids long. This CDR3 reads CASSLRGGTDTQYF. The CDR3 bases are TGTGCCAGCAGCCTCAGGGGTGGGACAGATACGCAGTATTTT. The whole variable domain, remainder taken from reference TRBV7-2 and TRBJ2-3, is GAGVSQSPSNKVTEKGKDVELRCDPISGHTALYWYRQSLGQGLEFLIYFQGNSAPDKSGLPSDRFSAERTGGSVSTLTIQRTQQEDSAVYLCASSLRGGTDTQYFGPGTRLTVL.

This sequence joins TRBV6-6 and TRBJ1-2; D may be TRBD1 (5 bases). CDR3 length equals 16 residues. Germline CDR1 and CDR2: MNHNY and SVGAGI (reference sequence). The V end lost 8 bases, the J end lost 0 bases, and 19 bases lay between the germline ends. The CDR3 reads CASWGRGRNSNYGYTF. The CDR3, as DNA: TGTGCCAGCTGGGGCCGGGGGAGGAATTCTAACTATGGCTACACCTTC.

The J gene is TRBJ1-5, the V gene TRBV5-5, with D possibly TRBD1 on 5 matching bases. Germline CDR1 reads SGHKS; CDR2 reads YYEKEE (reference sequence). V was shortened by 6 bases and J by 9 bases, with 25 bases between the two germline ends. The CDR3 consists of 16 residues. This CDR3 reads CASNPTQVARGLPQHF. CDR3 DNA sequence: TGTGCCAGCAACCCCACACAGGTTGCACGGGGGTTGCCCCAGCATTTT.

V usage is TRBV28 and J usage is TRBJ2-2, with 9 bases lining up with TRBD2. With 6 bases clipped from V and 4 bases from J, the junction kept 3 bases outside the gene matches. Germline V gives CDR1 MDHEN, CDR2 SYDVKM. This CDR3 is built from 14 residues. CDR3 coding DNA: TGTGCCAGCAGATATAGCGGGGGCACCGGGGAGCTGTTTTTT. Its protein is CASRYSGGTGELFF.

The chain couples TRBV2 to TRBJ1-4, with a possible D match to TRBD1 (5 bases). V lost 1 base to trimming and J lost 3 bases, with 9 bases between them. CDR3 length equals 15 residues. Germline CDR1 reads SNHLY; CDR2 reads FYNNEI. The CDR3 DNA is TGTGCCAGCAGTGAAGACCAGGGTGCTAATGAAAAACTGTTTTTT. Translating it yields CASSEDQGANEKLFF. Looking up the rest from reference TRBV2 and TRBJ1-4 gives the full variable domain: EPEVTQTPSHQVTQMGQEVILRCVPISNHLYFYWYRQILGQKVEFLVSFYNNEISEKSEIFDDQFSVERPDGSNFTLKIRSTKLEDSAMYFCASSEDQGANEKLFFGSGTQLSVL.

The gene calls are TRBV6-5 and TRBJ2-7, with 8 positions matching TRBD1. With 6 bases clipped from V and 6 bases from J, the junction kept 7 bases outside the gene matches. The CDR3 loop spans 13 amino acids. The germline CDR1 and CDR2 sequences are MNHEY and SVGAGI. Here the CDR3 DNA reads TGTGCCAGCAGATGGACAGGGAGAGGCGAGCAGTACTTC. Protein product: CASRWTGRGEQYF.

V gene TRBV27 combines with J gene TRBJ1-5; TRBD1 might be the D (5 bases). The V end lost 1 base, the J end lost 5 bases, and 12 bases lay between the germline ends. Looked up from germline, CDR1 is MNHEY and CDR2 is SMNVEV (reference sequence). There are 15 residues in the CDR3. The CDR3 reads CASSLLGRQDQPQHF. The CDR3 coding sequence is TGTGCCAGCAGTTTATTGGGGCGCCAGGATCAGCCCCAGCATTTT.

This chain links TRBV6-4 with TRBJ2-7; 10 bases match TRBD2. This CDR3 region has 13 residues. V dropped 9 bases and J dropped 11; count of bases not matched to a gene: 13. Germline CDR1 is MRHNA and CDR2 is SNTAGT. The CDR3 DNA follows: TGTGCCAGATATCAGCGGGGGGGCCGGATTAAGTACTTC. Translated: CARYQRGGRIKYF.

The chain uses TRBV11-2 and TRBJ2-7; D not certain. This CDR3 comprises 14 residues. CDR1 and CDR2 from the germline V gene are SGHAT and FQNNGV. V was shortened by 0 bases and J by 0 bases, with 6 bases between the two germline ends. The CDR3 loop is CASSLDPGSYEQYF. Here the CDR3 DNA reads TGTGCCAGCAGCTTAGACCCGGGCTCCTACGAGCAGTACTTC. Full variable domain (remainder filled in from reference TRBV11-2 and TRBJ2-7): EAGVAQSPRYKIIEKRQSVAFWCNPISGHATLYWYQQILGQGPKLLIQFQNNGVVDDSQLPKDRFSAERLKGVDSTLKIQPAKLEDSAVYLCASSLDPGSYEQYFGPGTRLTVT.

On this clone: Other DNA sequences of this sample code for an identical CDR3. This sequence joins TRBV5-4 and TRBJ1-1; TRBD1 agrees at 8 bases. V shed 4 bases and J 2 bases; nucleotides not matched to a gene: 4. Germline-derived CDR1 and CDR2 are SGHNT and YYREEE (reference sequence). CDR3 length: 14 residues. DNA of the CDR3: TGTGCCAGCAGCCCCGGACAGGGAAACACTGAAGCTTTCTTT. Translating gives CASSPGQGNTEAFF.

The table lists this clone with a count of one. In DNA, the CDR3 is TGTGCCAGCTCACCACCGGCGCTAGCGGCTTTCACCGGGGAGCTGTTTTTT. It specifies CASSPPALAAFTGELFF. J is TRBJ2-2 and V is TRBV18, with 7 bases lining up with TRBD2. This CDR3 is 17 amino acids long. With 0 bases clipped from V and 4 bases from J, the junction kept 8 bases outside the gene matches. The V gene's germline CDR1 is KGHSH and CDR2 LQKENI.

V is TRBV9 and J is TRBJ2-2; D is unresolved. The CDR3 runs to 14 residues. Germline CDR1 SGDLS, CDR2 YYNGEE. V gave up 0 bases and J gave up 5 bases, with 8 bases separating them. CDR3 region: CASSVGHQTGELFF. The CDR3 DNA reads TGTGCCAGCAGCGTAGGGCATCAGACCGGGGAGCTGTTTTTT.